This is a list of T cell receptor beta chains from one sample in a study of patients and donors after allogeneic stem cell transplantation. Each CDR3 protein gets one entry after TCRdb re-called the RT-PCR reads with MiXCR. Seen here are about a million distinct CDR3 sequences, roughly 18% observed once, and the top ten hold around 5.5%. Material for sequencing was blood, either unsorted or a sorted T cell fraction (not recorded which). Receptors were obtained from a human donor who was either an allogeneic HSCT recipient or a stem cell or donor lymphocyte infusion donor (not recorded which). It is not recorded whose cells these are; they may come from a transplant donor. CDR3s include the opening cysteine and the closing phenylalanine or tryptophan. The D gene is left open where the match is weak. Rows give clone size only sometimes, using once, few, many, or a class for an expanded clone.

clone size	V gene	J gene	D gene	CDR3 protein	CDR3 DNA
many	TRBV12-3/TRBV12-4	TRBJ1-5	.	CASSFAGGSNQPQHF	TGTGCCAGCAGTTTCGCGGGTGGTAGCAATCAGCCCCAGCATTTT
.	TRBV4-2	TRBJ2-2	TRBD2	CASSQDLAGRIGELFF	TGTGCCAGCAGCCAAGACCTAGCGGGTCGCATCGGGGAGCTGTTTTTT
.	TRBV20-1	TRBJ1-3	TRBD1	CSASDRASGNTIYF	TGCAGTGCTTCCGACAGGGCCTCTGGAAACACCATATATTTT
many	TRBV7-9	TRBJ1-1	.	CASSLTDRNTEAFF	TGTGCCAGCAGCTTGACGGACAGGAACACTGAAGCTTTCTTT
many	TRBV3-1	TRBJ2-7	.	CASSQDILAYEQYF	TGTGCCAGCAGCCAAGATATTTTAGCGTACGAGCAGTACTTC
few	TRBV7-9	TRBJ2-2	.	CASNGREGELFF	TGTGCCAGCAACGGGCGCGAAGGGGAGCTGTTTTTT
.	TRBV7-2	TRBJ2-1	.	CASSLTGQTYNEQFF	TGTGCCAGCAGCTTGACAGGTCAAACCTACAATGAGCAGTTCTTC
.	TRBV5-1	TRBJ1-1	TRBD1	CASSLAETGVNTEAFF	TGCGCCAGCAGCTTGGCAGAAACAGGGGTGAACACTGAAGCTTTCTTT
few	TRBV12-3/TRBV12-4	TRBJ2-7	TRBD1	CASSLGRGPTYEQYF	TGTGCCAGCAGTTTAGGAAGGGGGCCAACCTACGAGCAGTACTTC
.	TRBV20-1	TRBJ2-7	.	CSASHIATGEQYF	TGCAGTGCTAGCCACATCGCCACGGGGGAGCAGTACTTC
few	TRBV19	TRBJ1-4	.	CAGSANEKLFF	TGTGCTGGGTCGGCAAATGAAAAACTGTTTTTT
.	TRBV24-1	TRBJ1-1	.	CATRAGGGPAEAFF	TGTGCCACCAGGGCTGGGGGAGGGCCCGCAGAAGCTTTCTTT
few	TRBV10-3	TRBJ2-1	.	CAIAEGGQGFRNEQFF	TGTGCCATCGCGGAGGGCGGGCAGGGGTTTCGGAATGAGCAGTTCTTC
many	TRBV29-1	TRBJ2-3	.	CSVDVEDTDTQYF	TGCAGCGTTGACGTTGAAGACACAGATACGCAGTATTTT
.	TRBV11-1	TRBJ2-5	.	CASSLWPDLEGSQETQYF	TGTGCCAGCAGCCTCTGGCCGGATCTAGAGGGGTCCCAAGAGACCCAGTACTTC
.	TRBV9	TRBJ1-5	.	CASSASGGGNQPQHF	TGTGCCAGCAGCGCCTCGGGGGGAGGCAATCAGCCCCAGCATTTT
.	TRBV5-1	TRBJ2-3	.	CASSLEGLSDTQYF	TGCGCCAGCAGCTTGGAAGGGCTCTCAGATACGCAGTATTTT
many	TRBV6-2/TRBV6-3	TRBJ2-1	.	CASRLSSRRSYNEQFF	TGTGCCAGCAGACTCTCTAGCAGACGCTCCTACAATGAGCAGTTCTTC
few	TRBV20-1	TRBJ1-6	.	CSARDTERRLNSPLHF	TGCAGTGCTAGAGATACGGAGAGGAGGCTTAATTCACCCCTCCACTTT
few	TRBV20-1	TRBJ2-5	.	CSAGRVGLETQYF	TGCAGTGCGGGGCGCGTAGGGTTGGAGACCCAGTACTTC
many	TRBV3-1	TRBJ2-1	TRBD2	CASSQIISGTYNEQFF	TGTGCCAGCAGCCAAATAATTAGCGGGACATACAATGAGCAGTTCTTC
few	TRBV7-8	TRBJ2-6	.	CASSTTGFLGANVLTF	TGTGCCAGCAGCACCACAGGATTTCTGGGGGCCAACGTCCTGACTTTC
many	TRBV29-1	TRBJ1-1	TRBD1	CSVDTGVGTEAFF	TGCAGCGTTGACACAGGGGTGGGCACTGAAGCTTTCTTT
few	TRBV24-1	TRBJ1-5	.	CATSDTERNSNQPQHF	TGTGCCACCAGTGATACGGAGCGTAATAGCAATCAGCCCCAGCATTTT
.	TRBV20-1	TRBJ2-4	.	CSARDFSVGTPRNIQYF	TGCAGTGCTAGAGATTTCTCGGTTGGGACACCGAGGAACATTCAGTACTTC
few	TRBV4-2	TRBJ2-2	.	CASSGRGGPGELFF	TGTGCCAGCAGCGGACGAGGGGGGCCCGGGGAGCTGTTTTTT
few	TRBV18	TRBJ2-1	TRBD1	CASSPNGGQGGEQFF	TGTGCCAGCTCACCAAACGGTGGACAGGGCGGTGAGCAGTTCTTC
.	TRBV5-4	TRBJ1-1	.	CASSPSGGPVNTEVFF	TGTGCCAGCAGCCCGTCCGGAGGGCCGGTGAACACTGAAGTTTTCTTT
few	TRBV12-5	TRBJ2-4	TRBD2	CASGEASGRSPNKNIQYF	TGTGCTAGTGGTGAGGCTAGCGGGAGGTCCCCCAACAAAAACATTCAGTACTTC
.	TRBV20-1	TRBJ2-7	.	CSAKDLRPGASYEQYF	TGCAGTGCCAAGGACTTAAGACCGGGAGCCTCCTACGAGCAGTACTTC
many	TRBV11-1	TRBJ1-1	TRBD1	CASSSRTGLNTEAFF	TGTGCCAGCAGCTCCCGGACAGGCCTGAACACTGAAGCTTTCTTT
.	TRBV6-5	TRBJ2-1	.	CASSYTWTNGNEQFF	TGTGCCAGCAGTTACACGTGGACTAATGGAAATGAGCAGTTCTTC
few	TRBV15	TRBJ2-3	.	CATSTHRAYTQYF	TGTGCCACCAGCACACACAGGGCATATACGCAGTATTTT
many	TRBV12-3/TRBV12-4	TRBJ1-1	TRBD1	CASSLDIRGRGTEAFF	TGTGCCAGCAGTTTAGATATCAGGGGGCGCGGGACTGAAGCTTTCTTT